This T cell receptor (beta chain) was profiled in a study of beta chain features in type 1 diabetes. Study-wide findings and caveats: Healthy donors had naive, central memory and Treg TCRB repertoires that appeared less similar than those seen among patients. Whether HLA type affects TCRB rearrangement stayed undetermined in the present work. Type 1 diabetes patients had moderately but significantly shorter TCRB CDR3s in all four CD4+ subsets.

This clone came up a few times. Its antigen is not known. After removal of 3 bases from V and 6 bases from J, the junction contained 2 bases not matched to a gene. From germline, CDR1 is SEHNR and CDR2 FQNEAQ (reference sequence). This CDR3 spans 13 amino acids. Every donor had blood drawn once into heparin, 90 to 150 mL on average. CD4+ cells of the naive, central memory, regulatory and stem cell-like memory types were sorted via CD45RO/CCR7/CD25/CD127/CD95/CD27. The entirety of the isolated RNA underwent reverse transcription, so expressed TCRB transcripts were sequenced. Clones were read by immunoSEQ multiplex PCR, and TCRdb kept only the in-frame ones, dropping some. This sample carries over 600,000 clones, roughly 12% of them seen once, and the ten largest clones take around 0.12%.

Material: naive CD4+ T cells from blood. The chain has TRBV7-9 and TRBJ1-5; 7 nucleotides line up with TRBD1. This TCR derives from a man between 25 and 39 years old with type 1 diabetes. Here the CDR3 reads CASSLTGSQPQHF. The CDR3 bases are TGTGCCAGCAGCTTGACAGGGTCTCAGCCCCAGCATTTT.